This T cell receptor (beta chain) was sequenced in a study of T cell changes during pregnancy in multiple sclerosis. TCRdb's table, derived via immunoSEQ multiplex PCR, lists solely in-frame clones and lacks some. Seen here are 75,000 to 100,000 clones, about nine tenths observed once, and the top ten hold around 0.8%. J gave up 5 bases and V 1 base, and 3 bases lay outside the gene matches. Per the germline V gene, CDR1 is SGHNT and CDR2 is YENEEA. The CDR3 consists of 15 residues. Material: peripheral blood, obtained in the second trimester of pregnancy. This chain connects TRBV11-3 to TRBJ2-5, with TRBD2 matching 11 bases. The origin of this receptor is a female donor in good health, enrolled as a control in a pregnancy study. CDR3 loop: CASSLGGLAAETQYF. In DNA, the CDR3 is TGTGCCAGCAGCTTAGGGGGACTAGCGGCGGAGACCCAGTACTTC.